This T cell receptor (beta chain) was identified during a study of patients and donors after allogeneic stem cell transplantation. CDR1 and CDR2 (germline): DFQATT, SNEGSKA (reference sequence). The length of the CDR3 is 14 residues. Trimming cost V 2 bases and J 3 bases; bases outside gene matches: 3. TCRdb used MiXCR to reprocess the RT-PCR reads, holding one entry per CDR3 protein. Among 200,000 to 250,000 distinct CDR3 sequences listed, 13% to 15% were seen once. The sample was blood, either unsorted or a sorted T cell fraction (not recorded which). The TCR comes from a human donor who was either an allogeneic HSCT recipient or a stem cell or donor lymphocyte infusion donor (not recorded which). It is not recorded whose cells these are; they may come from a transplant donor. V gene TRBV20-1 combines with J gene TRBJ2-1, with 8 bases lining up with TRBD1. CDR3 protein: CSARKGQDYNEQFF. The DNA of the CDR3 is TGCAGTGCTAGAAAGGGACAGGACTACAATGAGCAGTTCTTC.